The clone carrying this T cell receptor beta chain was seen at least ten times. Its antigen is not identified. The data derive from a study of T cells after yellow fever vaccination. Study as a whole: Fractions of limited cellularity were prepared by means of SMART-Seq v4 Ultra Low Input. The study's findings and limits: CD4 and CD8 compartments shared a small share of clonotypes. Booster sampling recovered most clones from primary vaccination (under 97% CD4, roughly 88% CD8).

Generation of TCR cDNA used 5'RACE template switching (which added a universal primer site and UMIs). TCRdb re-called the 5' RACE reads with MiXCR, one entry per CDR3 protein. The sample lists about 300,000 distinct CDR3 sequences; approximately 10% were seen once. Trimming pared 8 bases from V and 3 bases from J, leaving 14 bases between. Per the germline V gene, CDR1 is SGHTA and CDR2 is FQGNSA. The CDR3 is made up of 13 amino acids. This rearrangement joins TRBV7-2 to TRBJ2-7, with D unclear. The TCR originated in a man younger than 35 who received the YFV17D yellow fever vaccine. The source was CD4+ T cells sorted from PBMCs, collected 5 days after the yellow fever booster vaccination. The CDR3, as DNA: TGTGCCAGCGGCAGTGGTCACAACTACGAGCAGTACTTC. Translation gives CASGSGHNYEQYF.